Following are 3 T cell receptor beta chains from one sample sequenced in a study of blood T cell repertoires in COVID-19 (dated by TCRdb to the early 2020s). The receptor library was made with the immunoSEQ multiplex PCR assay. The table comes from immuneACCESS by way of TCRdb, which keeps in-frame sequences with V and J called. Part of the clones is missing from these tables; in studies checked, under half for an unresolved V gene and the rest for unknown reasons. The sample table contains 250,000 to 300,000 clones; only one count was recorded for approximately 90% of them. 2% to 2.5% of the sample belongs to the ten largest clones. Sequenced: PBMCs or T cells enriched from blood (not recorded which). These receptors were taken from a woman in her sixties in a cohort exposed to, infected with or recovered from COVID-19 (not recorded which).

The V and J genes are TRBV28 and TRBJ2-1, with D tentatively TRBD2 (5 bases). The germline V gene has CDR1 MDHEN and CDR2 SYDVKM. Trimming took off 1 base at V and 4 bases at J, with 5 bases between the two ends. This CDR3 region has 13 residues. CDR3 in amino acids: CASSLSGYNEQFF. In DNA, the CDR3 is TGTGCCAGCAGTTTATCGGGGTACAATGAGCAGTTCTTC.

The gene calls are TRBV9 and TRBJ2-3; 8 bases map to TRBD2. Germline V lookup: CDR1 SGDLS, CDR2 YYNGEE. CDR3 length: 14 residues. J lost 3 bases, V lost 4 bases, and 4 bases had no gene match. CDR3 loop: CASSWTSSTDTQYF. The CDR3 nucleotides read TGTGCCAGCAGCTGGACTAGCAGTACAGATACGCAGTATTTT.

The chain carries TRBV18 and TRBJ2-3; 13 bases are a match to TRBD2. Germline loops: CDR1 KGHSH, CDR2 LQKENI. This CDR3 is built from 15 residues. V lost 5 bases, J lost 2 bases, and 1 base stayed unmatched. The CDR3 coding sequence is TGTGCCAGCTCAGGGACTAGCGGGGTCACAGATACGCAGTATTTT. Residues: CASSGTSGVTDTQYF.